The 14 T cell receptor beta chains below were found in one sample sequenced in a study of blood T cell repertoires in COVID-19. Clones were read by immunoSEQ multiplex PCR, and TCRdb kept only the in-frame ones, dropping some. The sample lists 78,000 or so clones, around 80% occurring once. Sequencing was carried out using peripheral blood. These receptor sequences come from a man aged 80 or over with acute or convalescent COVID-19.

This chain links TRBV27 with TRBJ1-2; the D gene is possibly TRBD1 (6 bases). With 5 bases removed from V and 8 bases from J, the gap between germline ends came to 27 bases. Germline loops: CDR1 MNHEY, CDR2 SMNVEV (reference sequence). The CDR3 is 17 residues long. The CDR3 is CASSPTRGTPGSPGYTF. The CDR3 DNA is TGTGCCAGCAGTCCGACCCGAGGGACACCTGGGTCCCCCGGCTACACCTTC.

V is TRBV10-3 and J is TRBJ1-6; D unclear. Germline CDR1 ENHRY, CDR2 SYGVKD. V lost 0 bases, J lost 10 bases, and 7 bases lay in between. This CDR3 contains 13 residues. CDR3 protein: CAISESTQSPLHF. DNA for the CDR3: TGTGCCATCAGTGAGTCGACTCAATCACCCCTCCACTTT.

This chain joins TRBV27 and TRBJ2-7; 9 bases agree with TRBD1. Germline lookup yields CDR1 MNHEY and CDR2 SMNVEV (reference sequence). This CDR3 is built from 14 residues. J lost 0 bases, V lost 6 bases, and 3 bases had no gene match. The CDR3 reads CASRRGQGSYEQYF. CDR3 in DNA: TGTGCCAGCAGGCGGGGACAGGGCTCCTACGAGCAGTACTTC.

V gene TRBV9 combines with J gene TRBJ2-5; D ambiguous. The CDR3 has 14 amino acids. Trimming removed 0 bases from V and 3 bases from J, with 9 bases in between. Germline loops: CDR1 SGDLS, CDR2 YYNGEE. CDR3 bases: TGTGCCAGCAGCGTAGCAGGCAGTGAAGAGACCCAGTACTTC. This translates into CASSVAGSEETQYF.

In its sample, this clone was seen once. The CDR3 protein is CASSQAGNTGELFF. The CDR3 nucleotides are TGTGCCAGCTCACAGGCAGGGAACACCGGGGAGCTGTTTTTT. This rearrangement joins TRBV18 to TRBJ2-2; D call uncertain. Germline CDR1 and CDR2: KGHSH and LQKENI. V shed 4 bases and J shed 1 base, with 7 bases lying between them. The CDR3 contains 14 residues. Full variable domain (outside the CDR3, taken from reference TRBV18 and TRBJ2-2): NAGVMQNPRHLVRRRGQEARLRCSPMKGHSHVYWYRQLPEEGLKFMVYLQKENIIDESGMPKERFSAEFPKEGPSILRIQQVVRGDSAAYFCASSQAGNTGELFFGEGSRLTVL.

V usage is TRBV6-2 or TRBV6-3 and J usage is TRBJ1-4, with D uncertain. Germline V lookup: CDR1 MNHEY, CDR2 SVGEGT. With 4 bases removed from V and 6 bases from J, the gap between germline ends came to 15 bases. The CDR3 consists of 15 residues. The CDR3 loop is CASSSRHLTDEKLFF. CDR3 nucleotide sequence: TGTGCCAGCAGTTCACGACACCTAACCGATGAAAAACTGTTTTTT.

This clone occurred a few times. The chain joins TRBV5-1 to TRBJ2-3; 8 bases agree with TRBD2. CDR3 size: 16 residues. Germline V gene lookup returns CDR1 SGHRS and CDR2 YFSETQ. J was trimmed by 8 bases and V by 3 bases; bases with no gene match: 14. CDR3 sequence (DNA): TGCGCCAGCAGCTCCCCGGCCGGGGGGGCGGGGGCTACGCAGTATTTT. As protein: CASSSPAGGAGATQYF.

The rearrangement links TRBV6-5 to TRBJ2-1; 9 bases align to TRBD2. The germline gives CDR1 MNHEY, CDR2 SVGAGI. The length of the CDR3 is 14 residues. V lost 6 bases and J lost 6; bases outside the gene matches: 6. CDR3 loop: CASSPGLAFNEQFF. Here the CDR3 DNA reads TGTGCCAGCAGCCCGGGACTAGCCTTCAATGAGCAGTTCTTC.

The J gene is TRBJ1-4, the V gene TRBV5-6; TRBD1 aligns across 9 bases. Germline V gene sequence: CDR1 SGHDT, CDR2 YYEEEE. The CDR3 loop spans 18 amino acids. V lost 0 bases to trimming and J lost 8 bases; unmatched junction nucleotides: 14. Written as DNA, the CDR3 is TGTGCCAGCAGCTTGGCCGTCACAGGGGGCGCTTTCTACGAAAAACTGTTTTTT. Its protein product is CASSLAVTGGAFYEKLFF.

In DNA, the CDR3 is TGTGCCAGCAGTGAGGGACTAGCGGGGAGGAGAGAGACCCAGTACTTC. Protein: CASSEGLAGRRETQYF. The chain carries TRBV2 and TRBJ2-5, with 13 bases aligning to TRBD2. CDR1 SNHLY and CDR2 FYNNEI come from the germline V gene. The length of the CDR3 is 16 residues. V trimming: 3 bases; J trimming: 4 bases; junction bases outside the gene matches: 5.

The chain has TRBV11-2 and TRBJ2-7, with TRBD1 matching 11 bases. CDR3 length equals 15 residues. Per the germline V gene, CDR1 is SGHAT and CDR2 is FQNNGV. The junction had 9 bases not matched to a gene; V was cut back by 5 bases and J by 6 bases. CDR3 protein: CASSPWTGGASEQYF. Written as DNA, the CDR3 is TGTGCCAGCAGCCCTTGGACAGGGGGCGCCTCCGAGCAGTACTTC. Full variable domain (remainder filled in from reference TRBV11-2 and TRBJ2-7): EAGVAQSPRYKIIEKRQSVAFWCNPISGHATLYWYQQILGQGPKLLIQFQNNGVVDDSQLPKDRFSAERLKGVDSTLKIQPAKLEDSAVYLCASSPWTGGASEQYFGPGTRLTVT.

The gene calls are TRBV4-2 and TRBJ1-1; 8 nucleotides agree with TRBD1. The V and J ends lost 2 bases and 10 bases, in that order; junction bases with no gene match: 12. Germline values: CDR1 LGHNA, CDR2 YNFKEQ. This CDR3 is built from 15 residues. The CDR3 bases are TGTGCCAGCAGCCAAACTGGACAGGGCCCGGGGGGAGCTTTCTTT. Its protein product is CASSQTGQGPGGAFF.

This clone was seen just once. The chain carries TRBV24-1 and TRBJ2-5; TRBD1 aligns across 10 bases. After removal of 3 bases from V and 5 bases from J, the junction contained 5 bases not matched to a gene. This CDR3 is 15 amino acids long. CDR1 KGHDR and CDR2 SFDVKD come from the germline V gene. The CDR3 loop is CATSDTRTGGETQYF. CDR3 sequence (DNA): TGTGCCACCAGTGATACCCGGACAGGGGGGGAGACCCAGTACTTC.

This clone has a single count. The chain employs TRBV5-1 and TRBJ2-2; D remains ambiguous. Germline V gene lookup returns CDR1 SGHRS and CDR2 YFSETQ. The CDR3 is 14 residues long. V was shortened by 7 bases and J by 3 bases, with 13 bases between the two germline ends. CDR3 sequence (DNA): TGCGCCAGCGGTACGGTCCCGGACACCGGGGAGCTGTTTTTT. Its protein is CASGTVPDTGELFF.